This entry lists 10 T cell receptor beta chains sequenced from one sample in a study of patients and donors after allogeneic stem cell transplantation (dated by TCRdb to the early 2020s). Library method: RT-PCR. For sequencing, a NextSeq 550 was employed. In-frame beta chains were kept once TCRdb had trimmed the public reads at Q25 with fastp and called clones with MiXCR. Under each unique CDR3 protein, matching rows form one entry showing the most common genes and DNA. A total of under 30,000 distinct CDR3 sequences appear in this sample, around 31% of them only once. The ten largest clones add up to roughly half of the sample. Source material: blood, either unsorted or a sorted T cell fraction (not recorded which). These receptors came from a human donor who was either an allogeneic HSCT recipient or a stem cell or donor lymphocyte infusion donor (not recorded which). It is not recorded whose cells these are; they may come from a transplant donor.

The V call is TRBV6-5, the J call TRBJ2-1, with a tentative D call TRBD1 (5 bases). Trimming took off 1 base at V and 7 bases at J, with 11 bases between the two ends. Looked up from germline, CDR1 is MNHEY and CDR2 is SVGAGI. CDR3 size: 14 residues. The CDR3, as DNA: TGTGCCAGCAGTTACTTCGGGCAGGGAAATGAGCAGTTCTTC. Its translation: CASSYFGQGNEQFF.

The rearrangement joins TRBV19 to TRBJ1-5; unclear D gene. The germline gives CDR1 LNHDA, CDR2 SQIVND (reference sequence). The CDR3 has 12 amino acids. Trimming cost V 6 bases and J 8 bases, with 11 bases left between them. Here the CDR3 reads CASRRAKEPQHF. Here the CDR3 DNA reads TGTGCCAGTAGGAGGGCCAAAGAGCCCCAGCATTTT.

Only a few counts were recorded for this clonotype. DNA of the CDR3: TGCAGTGCTTGGGCAGGGGTGGTTGAAAAACTGTTTTTT. This gives the protein CSAWAGVVEKLFF. The J gene is TRBJ1-4, the V gene TRBV20-1; a possible D gene is TRBD1 (6 bases). The V gene's germline CDR1 is DFQATT and CDR2 SNEGSKA (reference sequence). The CDR3 has 13 amino acids. V gave up 5 bases and J gave up 7 bases, with 14 bases separating them.

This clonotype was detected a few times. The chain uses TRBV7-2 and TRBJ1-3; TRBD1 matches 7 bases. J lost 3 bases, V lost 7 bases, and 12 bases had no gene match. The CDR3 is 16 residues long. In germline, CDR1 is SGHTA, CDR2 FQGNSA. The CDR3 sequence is CASIPDTGVLGNTIYF. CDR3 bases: TGTGCCAGCATCCCTGACACAGGGGTCCTTGGAAACACCATATATTTT.

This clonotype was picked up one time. The CDR3, as DNA: TGTGCCAGCAGCGAACTCGACAGGGCCACCGGGGAGCTGTTTTTT. The encoded protein is CASSELDRATGELFF. The chain couples TRBV5-6 to TRBJ2-2; 7 bases agree with TRBD1. This CDR3 region has 15 residues. Germline V gene sequence: CDR1 SGHDT, CDR2 YYEEEE. Losses at the gene ends were 4 bases for V and 4 bases for J; bases not matched to a gene: 7.

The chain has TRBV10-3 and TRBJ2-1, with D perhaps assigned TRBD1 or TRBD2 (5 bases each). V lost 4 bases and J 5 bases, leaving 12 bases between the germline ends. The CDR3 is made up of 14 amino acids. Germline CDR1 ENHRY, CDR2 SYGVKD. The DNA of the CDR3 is TGTGCCATCAGTGTCCGCAGGGACCACAATGAGCAGTTCTTC. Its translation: CAISVRRDHNEQFF.

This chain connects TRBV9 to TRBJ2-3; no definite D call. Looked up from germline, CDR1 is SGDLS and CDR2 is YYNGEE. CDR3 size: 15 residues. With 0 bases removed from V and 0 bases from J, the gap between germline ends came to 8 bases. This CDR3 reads CASSVALTSTDTQYF. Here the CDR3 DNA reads TGTGCCAGCAGCGTAGCCCTTACTAGCACAGATACGCAGTATTTT.

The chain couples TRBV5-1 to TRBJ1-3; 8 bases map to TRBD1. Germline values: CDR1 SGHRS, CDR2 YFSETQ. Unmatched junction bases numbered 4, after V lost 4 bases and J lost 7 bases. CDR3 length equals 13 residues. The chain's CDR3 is CASSEGQGNTIYF. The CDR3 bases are TGCGCCAGCAGCGAAGGACAGGGTAACACCATATATTTT.

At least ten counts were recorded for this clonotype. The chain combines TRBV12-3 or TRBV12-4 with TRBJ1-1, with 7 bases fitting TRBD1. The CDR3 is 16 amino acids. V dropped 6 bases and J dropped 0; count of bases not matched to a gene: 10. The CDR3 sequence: CASSPRQGPMNTEAFF. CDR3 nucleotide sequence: TGTGCCAGCAGCCCCCGACAGGGCCCGATGAACACTGAAGCTTTCTTT.

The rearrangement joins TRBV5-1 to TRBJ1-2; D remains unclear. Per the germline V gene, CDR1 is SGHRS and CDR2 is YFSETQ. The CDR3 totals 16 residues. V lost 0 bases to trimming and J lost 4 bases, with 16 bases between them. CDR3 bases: TGCGCCAGCAGCTTGGATGGGGTGTCCTACGCCTATGGCTACACCTTC. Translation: CASSLDGVSYAYGYTF.